This T cell receptor beta chain was observed in a study of blood T cell repertoires in COVID-19. Whole-study context: COVID-19 samples, acute and convalescent, were from the United States, Italy and Spain. Sources were T cells, B-cell-depleted T cells, or PBMCs; the material itself was cDNA or gDNA.

In the authors' methods: Reference gene primer amplification yielded estimated nucleated cell counts. TCRdb's copy holds only in-frame clones and misses some; the assay was immunoSEQ multiplex PCR. D and trimming come from the DNA, and the V and J calls and clone size come from that table. The sample yields about 230,000 clones, over 70% seen once. CDR3 length equals 13 residues. The V end lost 0 bases, the J end lost 9 bases, and 11 bases lay between the germline ends. The germline gives CDR1 ENHRY, CDR2 SYGVKD. The chain has TRBV10-3 and TRBJ1-1, with D unclear. Sequencing used peripheral blood. This clonotype originated in a man aged 40-49 years with acute or convalescent COVID-19. The CDR3 DNA follows: TGTGCCATCAGTGAGTCAGCAATACCCAAAGCTTTCTTT. Translating gives CAISESAIPKAFF.